This T cell receptor (beta chain) was sequenced for a study of prognosis after radiotherapy for stage I lung cancer. Study as a whole: Medical inoperability applied to all of the non-small cell lung cancer patients.

The table lists this clonotype with many counts. Genomic DNA served as the source from which two-round multiplex PCR generated TCR beta CDR3 amplicons. Every TRBV and TRBJ gene had its own specific primer in first-round PCR. TCRdb processed the multiplex PCR reads anew with MiXCR; each CDR3 protein has one entry. The table shows 9,000 to 13,000 distinct CDR3 sequences, with approximately 50% occurring only once. The sequence was collected from a donor aged 50 or older with non-small cell lung cancer. Sequenced material: PBMCs, taken before or after stereotactic body radiation therapy (not recorded which).

CDR3 in DNA: TGCAGTGCCCAACGTTTCGGCCCCAAAGAGACCCAGTACTTC. Translated, it gives CSAQRFGPKETQYF. J is TRBJ2-5 and V is TRBV20-1; D is ambiguous. The CDR3 covers 14 residues. Trimming shortened V by 6 bases and J by 3 bases, and 17 bases separated the two germline ends. Germline CDR1 is DFQATT and CDR2 is SNEGSKA (reference sequence).